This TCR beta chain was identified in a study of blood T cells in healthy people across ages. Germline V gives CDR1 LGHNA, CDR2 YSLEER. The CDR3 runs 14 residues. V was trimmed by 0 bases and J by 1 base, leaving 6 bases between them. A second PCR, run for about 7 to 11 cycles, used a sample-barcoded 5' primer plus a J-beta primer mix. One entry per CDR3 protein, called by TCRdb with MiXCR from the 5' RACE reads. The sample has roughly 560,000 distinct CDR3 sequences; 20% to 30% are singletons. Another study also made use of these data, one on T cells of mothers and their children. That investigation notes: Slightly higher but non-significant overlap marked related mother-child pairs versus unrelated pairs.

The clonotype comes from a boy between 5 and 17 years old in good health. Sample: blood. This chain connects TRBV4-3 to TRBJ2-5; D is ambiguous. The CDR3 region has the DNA TGCGCCAGCAGCCAAGATGCGTTCCAAGAGACCCAGTACTTC. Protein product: CASSQDAFQETQYF.